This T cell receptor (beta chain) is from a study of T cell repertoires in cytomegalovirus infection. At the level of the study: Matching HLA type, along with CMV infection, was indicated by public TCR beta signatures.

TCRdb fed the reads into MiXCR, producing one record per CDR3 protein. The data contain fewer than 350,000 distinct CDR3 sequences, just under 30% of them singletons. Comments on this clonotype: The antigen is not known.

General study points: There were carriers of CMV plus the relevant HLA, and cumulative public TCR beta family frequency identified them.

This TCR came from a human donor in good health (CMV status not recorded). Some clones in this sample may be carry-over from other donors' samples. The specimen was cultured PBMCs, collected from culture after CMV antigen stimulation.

CDR3 sequence: CATSDPGFSNTGELFF. The CDR3 DNA follows: TGTGCCACCAGTGATCCAGGGTTTTCGAACACCGGGGAGCTGTTTTTT. The chain couples TRBV24-1 to TRBJ2-2; a weak D match, TRBD1 (5 bases). Trimming left V 3 bases short and J 0 bases short, with 10 bases between. The CDR3 runs to 16 residues. Germline CDR1 KGHDR, CDR2 SFDVKD.